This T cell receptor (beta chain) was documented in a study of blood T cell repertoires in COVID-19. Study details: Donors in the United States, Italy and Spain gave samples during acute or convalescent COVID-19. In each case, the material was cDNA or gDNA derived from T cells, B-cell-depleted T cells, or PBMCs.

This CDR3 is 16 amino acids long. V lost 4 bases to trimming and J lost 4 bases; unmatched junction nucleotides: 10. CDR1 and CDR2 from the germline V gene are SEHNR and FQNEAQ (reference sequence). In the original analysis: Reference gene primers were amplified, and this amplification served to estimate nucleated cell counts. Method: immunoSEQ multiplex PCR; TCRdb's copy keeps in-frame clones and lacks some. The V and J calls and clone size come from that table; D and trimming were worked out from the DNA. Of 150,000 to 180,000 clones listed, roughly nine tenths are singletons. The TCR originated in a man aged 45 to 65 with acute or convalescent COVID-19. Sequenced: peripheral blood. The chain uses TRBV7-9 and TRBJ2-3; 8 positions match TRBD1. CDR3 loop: CASSSARGLGPDTQYF. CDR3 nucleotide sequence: TGTGCCAGCAGCTCTGCCAGGGGGCTGGGCCCAGATACGCAGTATTTT.